The rows below give T cell receptor beta chains drawn from one sample of a study of vaccination and CD4 T cells after COVID-19. TCRdb used MiXCR to reprocess the PCR reads, holding one entry per CDR3 protein. The data hold 9,000 or so distinct CDR3 sequences, with roughly 50% observed a single time. These TCRs are of unknown antigen specificity. Sequenced material: CD4+ T cells from blood, cultured in vitro. Receptor source: a human donor in good health. CDR3s include the opening cysteine and the closing phenylalanine or tryptophan. D genes are given only for firm matches. Clone size, where shown, is once, few, many, or a class for clones that have expanded.

CDR3nt	CDR3aa	abundance	v_gene	j_gene	d_gene
TGCAGGTCCGCCGGACAGGGGGCGCTTCCGAACACTGAAGCTTTCTTT	CRSAGQGALPNTEAFF	few	TRBV20-1	TRBJ1-1	TRBD1
TGTGCCAGCAGCACCCGGACAGTTACCTACGAGCAGTACTTC	CASSTRTVTYEQYF	-	TRBV7-8	TRBJ2-7	-
TGTGCCAGCAGGAGGGACAGGGAGGGAGAGACCCAGTACTTC	CASRRDREGETQYF	-	TRBV11-2	TRBJ2-5	TRBD1
TGTGCCAGCACGGAGGATCCGAACTATGGCTACACCTTC	CASTEDPNYGYTF	medium-sized	TRBV2	TRBJ1-2	-
TGTGCCAGCAGTCGCGAACAGGGGGCGCGTTATGGCTACACCTTC	CASSREQGARYGYTF	-	TRBV6-4	TRBJ1-2	TRBD1
TGTGCCAGCAGTTCCCACAAGATGGGAGGGACAGTGGGGGGCTACACCTTC	CASSSHKMGGTVGGYTF	-	TRBV28	TRBJ1-2	TRBD1
TGTGCCAGCAGCCTACGGGACGCCCAAGAGACCCAGTACTTC	CASSLRDAQETQYF	-	TRBV7-8	TRBJ2-5	-
TGTGCCAGCAGTCCTCACACCGGGGAGCTGTTTTTT	CASSPHTGELFF	-	TRBV27	TRBJ2-2	-
TGTGCCAGCAGAAGGACTAGCGGGAGGGATCCCCAGTTCTTC	CASRRTSGRDPQFF	few	TRBV6-2/TRBV6-3	TRBJ2-1	TRBD2
TGTGCCAGCAGTCGCGGACATGAGAGCTCTGGGGCCAACGTCCTGACTTTC	CASSRGHESSGANVLTF	few	TRBV27	TRBJ2-6	-
TGCGCCAGCAAATCAGGGATAGGGACGAATGAGCAGTTCTTC	CASKSGIGTNEQFF	few	TRBV10-1	TRBJ2-1	-
TGTGCCAGCAGCAACTCCCAGGGCAGCACGCAGTATTTT	CASSNSQGSTQYF	-	TRBV11-3	TRBJ2-3	-
TGTGCCAGCAGCGTAGGCCAGGGGGTAGGGGGCTACACCTTC	CASSVGQGVGGYTF	-	TRBV9	TRBJ1-2	TRBD1
TGTGCCAGCAGCTGGGCAGGGGGGGACGCCAAAAACATTCAGTACTTC	CASSWAGGDAKNIQYF	few	TRBV7-9	TRBJ2-4	-
TGTGCCAGCAGCTTAACGAGCGCGGGTCAGCCCCAGCATTTT	CASSLTSAGQPQHF	-	TRBV11-2	TRBJ1-5	-
TGTGCCAGCAGCTCAAGGACGTACTCCTACGAGCAGTACTTC	CASSSRTYSYEQYF	medium-sized	TRBV14	TRBJ2-7	-
TGCAGTGCTGGGGAGGGCGAGCAGTACTTC	CSAGEGEQYF	-	TRBV20-1	TRBJ2-7	TRBD2
TGTGCCAGTAGTATAACTCCTGGAAGCTCCACTGAAGCTTTCTTT	CASSITPGSSTEAFF	-	TRBV19	TRBJ1-1	-
TGTGCCAGCAGCTCGACAGGGCTGAACACTGAAGCTTTCTTT	CASSSTGLNTEAFF	few	TRBV7-8	TRBJ1-1	TRBD1
TGTGCCAGCTCACCGGGACAGGGGACCGTCGAGCAGTACTTC	CASSPGQGTVEQYF	-	TRBV18	TRBJ2-7	TRBD1
TGTGCCAGCAGTTACCCGGACAGGGGCCACTATGGCTACACCTTC	CASSYPDRGHYGYTF	-	TRBV6-2/TRBV6-3	TRBJ1-2	TRBD1
TGTGCCAGTATCCCCGCTTTTGGAGCTCCCTATGGCTACACCTTC	CASIPAFGAPYGYTF	-	TRBV19	TRBJ1-2	-
TGTGCCAGCTCAACCGGGTCCACCGGGGAGCTGTTTTTT	CASSTGSTGELFF	-	TRBV21-1	TRBJ2-2	-
TGCGCCAGCAGTGAGTCGAAGGGCCCGCGGGGCAATGAGCAGTTCTTC	CASSESKGPRGNEQFF	-	TRBV10-1	TRBJ2-1	-
TGTGCCAGCAGCTTAGTAGTCGGGACTGGGACTGAAGCTTTCTTT	CASSLVVGTGTEAFF	few	TRBV7-2	TRBJ1-1	-
TGTGCCAGCAGTTACGTGAGCACGAATCTAGCCAAAAACATTCAGTACTTC	CASSYVSTNLAKNIQYF	few	TRBV6-5	TRBJ2-4	-